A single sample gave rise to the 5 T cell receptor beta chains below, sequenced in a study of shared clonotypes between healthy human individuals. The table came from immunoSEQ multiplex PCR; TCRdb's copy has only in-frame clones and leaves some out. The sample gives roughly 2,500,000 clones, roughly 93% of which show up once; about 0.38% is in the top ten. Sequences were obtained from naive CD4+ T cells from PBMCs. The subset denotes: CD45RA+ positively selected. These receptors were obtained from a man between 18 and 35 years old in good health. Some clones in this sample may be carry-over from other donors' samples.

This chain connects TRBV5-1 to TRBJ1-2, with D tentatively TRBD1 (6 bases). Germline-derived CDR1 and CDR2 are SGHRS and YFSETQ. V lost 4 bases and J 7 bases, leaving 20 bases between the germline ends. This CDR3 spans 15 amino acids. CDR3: CASSVGSRGSPGYTF. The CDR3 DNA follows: TGCGCCAGCAGCGTGGGGAGCAGGGGCTCACCTGGCTACACCTTC.

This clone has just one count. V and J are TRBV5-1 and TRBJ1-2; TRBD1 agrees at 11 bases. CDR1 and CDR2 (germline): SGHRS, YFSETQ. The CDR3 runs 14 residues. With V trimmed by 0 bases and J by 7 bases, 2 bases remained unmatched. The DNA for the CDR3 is TGCGCCAGCAGCTTGGCCGGACAGGGGGCTGGCTACACCTTC. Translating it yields CASSLAGQGAGYTF.

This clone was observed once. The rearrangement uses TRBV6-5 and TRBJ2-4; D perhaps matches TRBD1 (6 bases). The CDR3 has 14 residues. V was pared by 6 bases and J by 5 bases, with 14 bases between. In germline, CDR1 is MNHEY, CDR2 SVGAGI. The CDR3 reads CASSPRGVENIQYF. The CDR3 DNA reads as TGTGCCAGCAGCCCCAGGGGAGTCGAAAACATTCAGTACTTC.

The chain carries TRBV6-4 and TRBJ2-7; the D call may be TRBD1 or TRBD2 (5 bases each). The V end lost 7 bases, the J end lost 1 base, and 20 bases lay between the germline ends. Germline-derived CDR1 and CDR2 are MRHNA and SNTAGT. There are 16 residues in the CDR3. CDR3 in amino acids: CASNPNSGTFSYEQYF. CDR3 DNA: TGTGCCAGCAACCCTAATTCCGGGACGTTTTCCTACGAGCAGTACTTC.

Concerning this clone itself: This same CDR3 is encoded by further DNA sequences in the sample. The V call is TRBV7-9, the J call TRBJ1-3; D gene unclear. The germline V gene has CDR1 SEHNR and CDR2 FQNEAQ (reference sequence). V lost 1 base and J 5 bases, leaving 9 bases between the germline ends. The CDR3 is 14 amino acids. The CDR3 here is CASSLGGPRNTIYF. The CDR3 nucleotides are TGTGCCAGCAGCTTAGGAGGGCCTCGAAACACCATATATTTT. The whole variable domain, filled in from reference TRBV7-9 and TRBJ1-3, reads DTGVSQNPRHKITKRGQNVTFRCDPISEHNRLYWYRQTLGQGPEFLTYFQNEAQLEKSRLLSDRFSAERPKGSFSTLEIQRTEQGDSAMYLCASSLGGPRNTIYFGEGSWLTVV.